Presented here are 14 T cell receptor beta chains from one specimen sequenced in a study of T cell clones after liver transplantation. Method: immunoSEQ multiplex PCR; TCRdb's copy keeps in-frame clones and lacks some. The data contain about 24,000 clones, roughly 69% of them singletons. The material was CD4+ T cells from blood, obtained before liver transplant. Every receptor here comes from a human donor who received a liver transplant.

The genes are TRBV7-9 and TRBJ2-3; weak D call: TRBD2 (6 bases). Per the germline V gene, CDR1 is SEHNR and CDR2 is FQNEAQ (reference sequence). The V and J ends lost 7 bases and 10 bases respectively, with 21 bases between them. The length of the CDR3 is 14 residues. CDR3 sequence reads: CASTSGQGLAAQYF. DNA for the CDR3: TGTGCCAGCACCTCGGGGCAGGGATTAGCGGCGCAGTATTTT. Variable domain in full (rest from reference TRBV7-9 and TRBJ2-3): DTGVSQNPRHKITKRGQNVTFRCDPISEHNRLYWYRQTLGQGPEFLTYFQNEAQLEKSRLLSDRFSAERPKGSFSTLEIQRTEQGDSAMYLCASTSGQGLAAQYFGPGTRLTVL.

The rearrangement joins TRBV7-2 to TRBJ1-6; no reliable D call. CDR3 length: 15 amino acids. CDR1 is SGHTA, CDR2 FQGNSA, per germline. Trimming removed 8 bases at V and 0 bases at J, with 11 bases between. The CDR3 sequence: CASSTGSSYNSPLHF. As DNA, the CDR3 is TGTGCCAGCTCGACCGGGAGCTCCTATAATTCACCCCTCCACTTT.

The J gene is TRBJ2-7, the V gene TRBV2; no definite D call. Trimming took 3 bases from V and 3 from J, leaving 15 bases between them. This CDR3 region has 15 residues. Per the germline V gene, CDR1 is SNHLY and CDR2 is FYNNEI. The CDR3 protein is CASSDPENPSYEQYV. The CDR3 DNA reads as TGTGCCAGCAGTGATCCCGAAAATCCTAGCTACGAGCAGTACGTC.

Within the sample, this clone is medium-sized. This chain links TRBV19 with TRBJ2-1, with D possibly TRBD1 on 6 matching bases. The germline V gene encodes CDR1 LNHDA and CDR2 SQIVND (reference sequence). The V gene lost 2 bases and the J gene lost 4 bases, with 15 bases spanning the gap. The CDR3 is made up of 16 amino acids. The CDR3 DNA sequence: TGTGCCAGTAGTATACGGGCTATGCAGGGGTACAATGAGCAGTTCTTC. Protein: CASSIRAMQGYNEQFF. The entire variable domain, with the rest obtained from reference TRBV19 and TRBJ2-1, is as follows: DGGITQSPKYLFRKEGQNVTLSCEQNLNHDAMYWYRQDPGQGLRLIYYSQIVNDFQKGDIAEGYSVSREKKESFPLTVTSAQKNPTAFYLCASSIRAMQGYNEQFFGPGTRLTVL.

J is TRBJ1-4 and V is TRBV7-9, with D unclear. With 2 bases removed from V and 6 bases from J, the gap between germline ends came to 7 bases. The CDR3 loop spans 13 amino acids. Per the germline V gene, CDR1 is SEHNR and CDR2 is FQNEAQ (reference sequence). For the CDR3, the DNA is TGTGCCAGCAGCTTACAGTCCGATGAAAAACTGTTTTTT. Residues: CASSLQSDEKLFF.

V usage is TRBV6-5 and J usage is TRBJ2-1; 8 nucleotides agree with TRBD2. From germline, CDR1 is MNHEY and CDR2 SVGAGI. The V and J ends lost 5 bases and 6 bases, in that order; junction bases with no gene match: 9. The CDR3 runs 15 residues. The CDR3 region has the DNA TGTGCCAGCAGTGCGCCGGGACTAGGGGTCAATGAGCAGTTCTTC. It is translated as CASSAPGLGVNEQFF.

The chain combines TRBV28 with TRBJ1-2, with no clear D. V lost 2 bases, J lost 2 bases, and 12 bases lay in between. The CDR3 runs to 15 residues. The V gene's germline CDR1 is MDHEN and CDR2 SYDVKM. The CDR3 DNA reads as TGTGCCAGCAGTTTAGATCCCCCGCTCAACTATGGCTACACCTTC. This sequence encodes CASSLDPPLNYGYTF.

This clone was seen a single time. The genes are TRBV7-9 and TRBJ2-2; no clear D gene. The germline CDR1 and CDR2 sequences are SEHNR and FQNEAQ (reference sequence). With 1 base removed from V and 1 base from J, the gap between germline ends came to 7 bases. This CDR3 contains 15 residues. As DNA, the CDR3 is TGTGCCAGCAGCTTAGGCCCTGGGAACACCGGGGAGCTGTTTTTT. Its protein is CASSLGPGNTGELFF.

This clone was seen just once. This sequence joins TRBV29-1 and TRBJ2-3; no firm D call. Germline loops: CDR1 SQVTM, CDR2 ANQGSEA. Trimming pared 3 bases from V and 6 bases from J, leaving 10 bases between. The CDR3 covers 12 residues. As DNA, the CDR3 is TGCAGCGTTGACGGCGCCGGGGATACGCAGTATTTT. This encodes CSVDGAGDTQYF.

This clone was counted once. CDR3 sequence: CASSSRGGVEKLFF. The CDR3 DNA reads TGTGCCAGTAGTAGCCGGGGAGGGGTTGAAAAACTGTTTTTT. The rearrangement joins TRBV19 to TRBJ1-4; perhaps TRBD1 as D (5 bases). With 4 bases removed from V and 7 bases from J, the gap between germline ends came to 13 bases. Germline V lookup: CDR1 LNHDA, CDR2 SQIVND (reference sequence). CDR3 length: 14 residues.

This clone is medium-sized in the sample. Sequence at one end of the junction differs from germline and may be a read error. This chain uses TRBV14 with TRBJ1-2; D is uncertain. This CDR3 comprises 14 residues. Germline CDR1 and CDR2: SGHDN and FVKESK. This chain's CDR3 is CASSQGMRSVIAFF. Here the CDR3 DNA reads TGTGCCAGCAGCCAAGGGATGAGATCAGTCATTGCTTTCTTC.

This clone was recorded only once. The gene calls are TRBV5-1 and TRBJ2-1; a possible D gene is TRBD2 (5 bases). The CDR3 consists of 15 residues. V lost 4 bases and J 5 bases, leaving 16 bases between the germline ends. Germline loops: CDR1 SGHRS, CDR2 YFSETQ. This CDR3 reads CASSPGMTGHNEQFF. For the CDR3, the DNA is TGCGCCAGCAGCCCGGGAATGACCGGGCACAATGAGCAGTTCTTC.

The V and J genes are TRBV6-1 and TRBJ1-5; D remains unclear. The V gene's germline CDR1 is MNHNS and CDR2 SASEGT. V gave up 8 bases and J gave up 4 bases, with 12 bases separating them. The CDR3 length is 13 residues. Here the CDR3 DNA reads TGTGCCAGCGGCACAGAAGAGAATCAGCCCCAGCATTTT. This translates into CASGTEENQPQHF.

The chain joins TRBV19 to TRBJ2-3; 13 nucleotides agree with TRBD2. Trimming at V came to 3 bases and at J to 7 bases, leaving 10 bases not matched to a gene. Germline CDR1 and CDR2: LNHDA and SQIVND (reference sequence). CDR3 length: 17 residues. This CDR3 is CASSISTSGRGLYTQYF. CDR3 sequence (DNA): TGTGCCAGTAGTATCTCCACTAGCGGGAGGGGGCTCTATACGCAGTATTTT.